This record concerns one TCR beta chain sequence. Other DNA variants within this sample encode the same CDR3. The data stem from a study of blood T cell repertoires in COVID-19. Across the study: T cells, B-cell-depleted T cells, or PBMCs provided the cDNA or gDNA that served as material.

This CDR3 is built from 12 residues. Trimming removed 1 base from V and 5 bases from J, with 8 bases in between. Germline CDR1 reads SQVTM; CDR2 reads ANQGSEA. The method was immunoSEQ multiplex PCR; TCRdb's version includes in-frame clones alone and lacks a portion of them. The sample includes 400,000 to 500,000 clones, nearly 90% of them seen just once. Participants spanned ages about 18 to 90 years and resided in about two dozen US areas. The sequencing input was PBMCs or T cells enriched from blood (not recorded which). The rearrangement uses TRBV29-1 and TRBJ2-5, with D possibly matching TRBD1 (7 bases). The TCR comes from a woman between 18 and 30 years old who had been exposed to COVID-19. The CDR3 DNA follows: TGCAGCGTTGAAGCAGGGGGGGAGACCCAGTACTTC. It codes for CSVEAGGETQYF.